Each of the 19 T cell receptor beta chains below was sequenced from the same sample in a study of identical twins. Each CDR3 protein is one row after TCRdb ran MiXCR on the 5' RACE reads. The repertoire holds just under 550,000 distinct CDR3 sequences, roughly 15% seen once, with roughly 0.44% in the top ten. This sample was also put to use in a study of yellow fever vaccine responses in identical twins.

Specimen: CD4+ T cells sorted from blood. These receptors originate from a woman aged 18-29 years in good health.

The chain carries TRBV20-1 and TRBJ2-1, with 7 bases identical to TRBD1. CDR1 is DFQATT and CDR2 is SNEGSKA in the germline V gene (reference sequence). Germline trimming cut 0 bases from V and 2 bases from J; bases unmatched to any gene: 4. This CDR3 is 15 amino acids long. DNA for the CDR3: TGCAGTGCTAGAGATCAGAGGGGGCCCTACAATGAGCAGTTCTTC. Translation gives CSARDQRGPYNEQFF.

This clonotype was observed a handful of times. The gene calls are TRBV9 and TRBJ2-5; 9 positions match TRBD2. With V trimmed by 2 bases and J by 5 bases, 10 bases remained unmatched. The CDR3 has 16 residues. Germline lookup yields CDR1 SGDLS and CDR2 YYNGEE. The CDR3 DNA is TGTGCCAGCAGCGTCTTAGCGGGAGATTTCTATGAGACCCAGTACTTC. Its translation: CASSVLAGDFYETQYF.

The rearrangement uses TRBV5-1 and TRBJ2-7, with unresolved D. Germline V gene lookup returns CDR1 SGHRS and CDR2 YFSETQ. This CDR3 region has 13 residues. V lost 4 bases and J 2 bases, leaving 10 bases between the germline ends. The CDR3 bases are TGCGCCAGCAGCCACGGGCCCACCTACGAGCAGTACTTC. This sequence encodes CASSHGPTYEQYF.

V usage is TRBV6-5 and J usage is TRBJ2-1, with D possibly being TRBD1 (6 bases). V dropped 7 bases and J dropped 10 bases, with 11 bases sitting between them. This CDR3 has 11 amino acids. Germline V gives CDR1 MNHEY, CDR2 SVGAGI. This CDR3 reads CASNQGKEQFF. The CDR3 DNA sequence: TGTGCCAGCAACCAGGGGAAGGAGCAGTTCTTC.

The rearrangement uses TRBV11-2 and TRBJ2-1; D remains unclear. CDR1 is SGHAT, CDR2 FQNNGV, per germline. CDR3 length: 12 residues. The ends were cut back, 6 bases at V and 8 bases at J, with 11 bases in the middle. In DNA form, the CDR3 reads TGTGCCAGCAGGCCGTTGTCATATGAGCAGTTCTTC. Its translation is CASRPLSYEQFF.

This clonotype showed up just a few times. The chain joins TRBV3-1 to TRBJ1-2; possible D gene TRBD1, 5 bases. This CDR3 region has 15 residues. Germline V gene data show CDR1 as LGHDT and CDR2 as YNNKEL (reference sequence). Trimming took off 3 bases at V and 4 bases at J, with 15 bases between the two ends. CDR3 protein: CASSQTAQGGYGYTF. The CDR3 region has the DNA TGTGCCAGCAGCCAGACGGCGCAGGGAGGCTATGGCTACACCTTC.

The sample holds a few counts of this clonotype. J is TRBJ2-1 and V is TRBV3-1; the match to TRBD1 covers 10 bases. V lost 4 bases to trimming and J lost 8 bases; unmatched junction nucleotides: 8. Germline CDR1 is LGHDT and CDR2 is YNNKEL (reference sequence). This CDR3 comprises 15 residues. This CDR3 is CASSPGTGVEYEQFF. For the CDR3, the DNA is TGTGCCAGCAGCCCCGGGACAGGGGTGGAATATGAGCAGTTCTTC.

The chain combines TRBV10-3 with TRBJ2-1; D is unresolved. The V end lost 10 bases, the J end lost 5 bases, and 15 bases lay between the germline ends. Looked up from germline, CDR1 is ENHRY and CDR2 is SYGVKD. The CDR3 length is 13 residues. The CDR3 DNA is TGTGCCACAACTTGGGCCGACGACAATGAGCAGTTCTTC. It translates to CATTWADDNEQFF.

This clonotype has a count of ten or more. The V call is TRBV28, the J call TRBJ2-1; 9 bases map to TRBD1. CDR1 MDHEN and CDR2 SYDVKM come from the germline V gene. The CDR3 is made up of 16 amino acids. The junction had 9 bases not matched to a gene; V was cut back by 5 bases and J by 4 bases. CDR3 in amino acids: CASSPWGQGPYNEQFF. CDR3 nucleotide sequence: TGTGCCAGCAGTCCATGGGGACAGGGCCCTTACAATGAGCAGTTCTTC.

The chain combines TRBV28 with TRBJ1-3; TRBD1 is a possible D gene (5 bases). Trimming took off 4 bases at V and 0 bases at J, with 7 bases between the two ends. The CDR3 is made up of 14 amino acids. Germline V gene sequence: CDR1 MDHEN, CDR2 SYDVKM. In nucleotides, the CDR3 is TGTGCCAGCAGTTCCGACAGCTCTGGAAACACCATATATTTT. Its protein product is CASSSDSSGNTIYF.

This chain links TRBV11-2 with TRBJ2-7; D gene ambiguous. Germline V lookup: CDR1 SGHAT, CDR2 FQNNGV. This CDR3 contains 12 residues. With 1 base removed from V and 5 bases from J, the gap between germline ends came to 6 bases. The CDR3 region has the DNA TGTGCCAGCAGCTTAGTGGCGGACGAGCAGTACGTC. This gives the protein CASSLVADEQYV.

The rearrangement uses TRBV20-1 and TRBJ1-3; 7 nucleotides align to TRBD1. The CDR3 covers 13 residues. Germline loops: CDR1 DFQATT, CDR2 SNEGSKA (reference sequence). V shed 6 bases, J shed 5 bases, and the junction held 7 bases outside the gene matches. The CDR3 bases are TGCAGTGCGGGGGGGACAGCCAGAAACACCATATATTTT. It encodes CSAGGTARNTIYF.

This chain joins TRBV6-1 and TRBJ2-7; perhaps D is TRBD1 or TRBD2 (6 bases each). The CDR3 runs 13 residues. The V gene's germline CDR1 is MNHNS and CDR2 SASEGT. The ends were cut back, 8 bases at V and 4 bases at J, with 15 bases in the middle. Here the CDR3 reads CASSSGARYEQYV. The CDR3 DNA follows: TGTGCCAGCTCGTCGGGGGCTCGGTACGAGCAGTACGTC.

This clonotype was observed a handful of times. This rearrangement joins TRBV29-1 to TRBJ2-1, with 7 bases that match TRBD2. Per germline, CDR1 SQVTM and CDR2 ANQGSEA. J gave up 6 bases and V 4 bases, and 9 bases lay outside the gene matches. The CDR3 spans 14 residues. The CDR3, as DNA: TGCAGCGTTGGTAGCGGGCTGATTGGCAATGAGCAGTTCTTC. Amino acid sequence: CSVGSGLIGNEQFF.

This clonotype turned up a few times. The chain joins TRBV10-3 to TRBJ2-7; TRBD2 agrees at 7 bases. The J segment lost 6 bases and the V segment lost 3 bases, leaving 5 bases of the junction unmatched. CDR3 size: 13 residues. CDR1 and CDR2 (germline): ENHRY, SYGVKD. The CDR3 here is CAISDPGRGEQYF. In DNA, the CDR3 is TGTGCCATCAGTGACCCGGGGAGGGGCGAGCAGTACTTC.

This clonotype was detected a few times. The rearrangement uses TRBV4-1 and TRBJ1-5; 7 bases line up with TRBD1. Trimming took 3 bases from V and 3 from J; bases not matched to a gene: 8. Germline loops: CDR1 MGHRA, CDR2 YSYEKL. The CDR3 extends over 16 amino acids. This CDR3 is CASSQSTGWNNQPQHF. The CDR3 DNA reads TGCGCCAGCAGCCAGTCGACAGGGTGGAACAATCAGCCCCAGCATTTT.

The rearrangement joins TRBV28 to TRBJ1-5, with 9 positions matching TRBD1. The trim removed 5 bases at V and 0 bases at J, leaving 5 bases unmatched. Germline CDR1 and CDR2: MDHEN and SYDVKM. The CDR3 covers 16 residues. CDR3 bases: TGTGCCAGCAGTCCCCGGGACAGGGCTAGCAATCAGCCCCAGCATTTT. It yields the protein CASSPRDRASNQPQHF.

The sample holds a few counts of this clonotype. The J gene is TRBJ2-2, the V gene TRBV25-1; possible D gene TRBD1, 6 bases. Trimming cost V 2 bases and J 5 bases, with 15 bases left between them. The CDR3 totals 16 residues. CDR1 is MGHDK, CDR2 SYGVNS, per germline. Here the CDR3 reads CASSELGQGRTGELFF. The DNA for the CDR3 is TGTGCCAGCAGTGAACTCGGGCAGGGGAGAACCGGGGAGCTGTTTTTT.

This clonotype was counted only a few times. The junction departs from germline at one end; a sequencing error may be responsible. The V and J genes are TRBV20-1 and TRBJ2-3, with TRBD1 identical over 8 bases. CDR3 length: 15 residues. Germline assignment: CDR1 DFQATT and CDR2 SNEGSKA (reference sequence). In nucleotides, the CDR3 is TGCAGGGCTAGAGGACAGGGATATAGCACAGATACGCAGTATTTT. It translates to CRARGQGYSTDTQYF.